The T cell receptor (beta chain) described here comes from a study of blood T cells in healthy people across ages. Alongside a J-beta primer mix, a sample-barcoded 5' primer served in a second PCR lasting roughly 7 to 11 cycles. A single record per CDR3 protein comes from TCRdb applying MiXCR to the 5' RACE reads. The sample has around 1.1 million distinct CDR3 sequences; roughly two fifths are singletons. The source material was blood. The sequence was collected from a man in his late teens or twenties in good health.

CDR3 in amino acids: CASSSAGVTSYEQYF. CDR3 nucleotides: TGTGCCAGCAGCTCCGCAGGGGTTACCTCCTACGAGCAGTACTTC. The J gene is TRBJ2-7, the V gene TRBV5-5; TRBD1 might be the D (6 bases). The germline V gene has CDR1 SGHKS and CDR2 YYEKEE (reference sequence). The CDR3 runs 15 residues. V was cut by 3 bases and J by 0 bases, with 13 bases left in between.